This T cell receptor (beta chain) was captured by sequencing in a study of T cell responses to AZD1222 COVID-19 vaccine. Study overall: Pooling was applied to second doses at about 4 or about 12 weeks.

Assay: immunoSEQ multiplex PCR; the TCRdb copy retains only in-frame clones and omits some. The data show tens of thousands of clones, around nine tenths seen once. Regarding this clone: The antigen remains unidentified.

General study findings and limits: Per reports, nearly half of all spike-specific TCRs target regions that are unmutated in variants. With two AZD1222 doses given, Spike-specific TCR breadth and depth both rose. White British donors predominated, females outnumbered males, and clonal diversity was possibly underestimated.

Germline V gives CDR1 SGHNT, CDR2 YYREEE (reference sequence). This CDR3 is 13 amino acids long. Trimming left V 3 bases short and J 7 bases short, with 13 bases between. This material consisted of peripheral blood, taken on day 0 of AZD1222 vaccination. The sequence was collected from an adult in good health. V usage is TRBV5-4 and J usage is TRBJ1-1; a possible D gene is TRBD1 (5 bases). CDR3 bases: TGTGCCAGCAGCTCCCGGGACTCCTATGAAGCTTTCTTT. Its protein product is CASSSRDSYEAFF.